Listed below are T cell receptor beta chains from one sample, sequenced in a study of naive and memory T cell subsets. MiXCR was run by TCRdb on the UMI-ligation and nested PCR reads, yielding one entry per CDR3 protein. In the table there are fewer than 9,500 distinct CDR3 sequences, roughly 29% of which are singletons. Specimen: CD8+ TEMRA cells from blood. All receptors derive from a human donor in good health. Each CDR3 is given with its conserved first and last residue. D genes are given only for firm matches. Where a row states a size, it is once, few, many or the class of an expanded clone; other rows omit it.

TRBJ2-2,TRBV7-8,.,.,TGTGCCAGCAGCTTAGCATCGGTTTCCCCGAACACCGGGGAGCTGTTTTTT,CASSLASVSPNTGELFF
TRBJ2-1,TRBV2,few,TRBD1,TGTGCCAGCAAGCAGGGGGCTTATGAGCAGTTCTTC,CASKQGAYEQFF
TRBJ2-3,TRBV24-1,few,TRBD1,TGTGCCACCAGGGGTGGGGACAGGAGCCCGGATACGCAGTATTTT,CATRGGDRSPDTQYF
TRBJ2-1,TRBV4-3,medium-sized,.,TGCGCCAGCAGCCATACTGCGCTCAGCAATGAGCAGTTCTTC,CASSHTALSNEQFF
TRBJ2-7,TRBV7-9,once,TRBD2,TGTGCCAGCAGCCCTACGCCGGGAGGGCCGTCCTACGAGCAGTACTTC,CASSPTPGGPSYEQYF
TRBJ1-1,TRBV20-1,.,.,TGCAGTGCTAGAGATCTACAAGGGGCCCGCTACACTGAAGCTTTCTTT,CSARDLQGARYTEAFF
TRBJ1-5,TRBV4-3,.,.,TGCGCCAGCAGCCCAGAGGACGGTAGCAATCAGCCCCAGCATTTT,CASSPEDGSNQPQHF
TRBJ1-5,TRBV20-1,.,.,TGCAGCGGCGGGGATCAGCCCCAGCATTTT,CSGGDQPQHF
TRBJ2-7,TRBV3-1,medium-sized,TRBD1,TGTGCCAGCAGCCAAGCGGGACAGGGGGCCCACGAGCAGTACTTC,CASSQAGQGAHEQYF
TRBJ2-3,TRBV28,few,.,.,CASSSSFGSSGPPDTQYF
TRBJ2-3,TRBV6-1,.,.,TGTGCCAGCAACTTGGGACGGGGAACAGATACGCAGTATTTT,CASNLGRGTDTQYF
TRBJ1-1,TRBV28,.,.,TGTGCCCTTTCGGGACGGTTGAACACTGAAGCTTTCTTT,CALSGRLNTEAFF
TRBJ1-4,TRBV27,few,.,TGTGCCAGCAGTGCACGATTGGGCGTCGAAAAACTGTTTTTT,CASSARLGVEKLFF
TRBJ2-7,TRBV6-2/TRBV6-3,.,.,TGTGCCAGCAGTTACTCGGGCGGTGAAAAGTACTTC,CASSYSGGEKYF
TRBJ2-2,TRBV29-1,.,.,TGCAGCGTTGACACCGGGGAGCTGTTTTTT,CSVDTGELFF
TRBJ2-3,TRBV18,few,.,TGTGCCAGCTCACCGGACACCAGGCCCCCAGATACGCAGTATTTT,CASSPDTRPPDTQYF
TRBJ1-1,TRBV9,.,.,TGTGCCAGCAGCAAGGGACCGCCGAACACTGAAGCTTTCTTT,CASSKGPPNTEAFF
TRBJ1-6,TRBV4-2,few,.,TGTGCCAGCAGCCAGGGTTACGGGTATTCACCCCTCCACTTT,CASSQGYGYSPLHF
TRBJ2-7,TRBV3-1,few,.,TGTGCCAGCAGCCGTGGAAGGCCAGGAAGCTCCTACGAGCAGTACTTC,CASSRGRPGSSYEQYF
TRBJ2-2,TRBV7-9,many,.,TGTGCCAGCAGCTTACTGGTAGCGCCCACCGGGGAGCTGTTTTTT,CASSLLVAPTGELFF
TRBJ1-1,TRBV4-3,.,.,TGCGCCAGCAGCCAAGGGGGGTGGGGTTTAGGTGAAGCTTTCTTT,CASSQGGWGLGEAFF
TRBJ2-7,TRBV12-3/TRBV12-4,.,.,TGTGCCAGCAGTTTAAGTTCAAGTACCTACGAGCAGTACTTC,CASSLSSSTYEQYF
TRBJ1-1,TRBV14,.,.,TGTGCCAGCAGCCAAGTCTGGCGGACTGAAGCTTTCTTT,CASSQVWRTEAFF
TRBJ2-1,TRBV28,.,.,TGTGCCAGCAGTTTAGTTTCCGGGAATGAGCAGTTCTTC,CASSLVSGNEQFF
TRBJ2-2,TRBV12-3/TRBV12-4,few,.,TGTGCCAGCAGTCCGGGGCAGGGTATCATAGGCGGGGAGCTGTTTTTT,CASSPGQGIIGGELFF
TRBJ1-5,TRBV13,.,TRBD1,TGTGCCAGCAGCTTAAGGACAGGGGTTCAGCCCCAGCATTTT,CASSLRTGVQPQHF
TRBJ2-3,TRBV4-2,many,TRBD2,TGTGCCAGCAGCCAACCCTCAGCGGGGGTCACAGATACGCAGTATTTT,CASSQPSAGVTDTQYF
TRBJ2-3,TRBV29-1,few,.,TGCAGCGTTGTTAGCCGGGAGTTGACAGATACGCAGTATTTT,CSVVSRELTDTQYF